Detailed here is one T cell receptor beta chain. What it binds is not known. The authors reverse transcribed roughly 0.5 to 1 ug RNA with random hexamers. Amplification of the TCR beta CDR3 was carried out by immunoSEQ multiplex PCR, which spanned a total of 54 Vbeta and 13 Jbeta segments. From the immunoSEQ multiplex PCR reads, TCRdb called clonotypes with MiXCR, one entry per CDR3 protein. This table has some 200,000 distinct CDR3 sequences, nearly 97% appearing once. The data stem from a study of CD8 T cells in Susac syndrome. Study findings and constraints: Acknowledgment was made by the study that its TCR sequencing and HLA analysis involved a relatively small number of individuals.

Trimming removed 2 bases from V and 1 base from J; junction bases left unmatched: 8. This CDR3 is 17 amino acids long. The germline gives CDR1 LGHNA, CDR2 YSLEER. The Susac syndrome patients fit the recently defined diagnostic criteria for definite or probable disease. CD8+ and CD4+ T cells were negatively isolated; TEMRA cells were FACS-enriched. The chain combines TRBV4-3 with TRBJ2-5; 9 nucleotides match TRBD2. This clonotype was obtained from a human donor with Susac syndrome. Sequences were obtained from CD4+ T cells from PBMCs. CDR3: CASSQRGLAGPQETQYF. The CDR3 region has the DNA TGCGCCAGCAGCCAAAGGGGCCTAGCGGGGCCCCAAGAGACCCAGTACTTC.